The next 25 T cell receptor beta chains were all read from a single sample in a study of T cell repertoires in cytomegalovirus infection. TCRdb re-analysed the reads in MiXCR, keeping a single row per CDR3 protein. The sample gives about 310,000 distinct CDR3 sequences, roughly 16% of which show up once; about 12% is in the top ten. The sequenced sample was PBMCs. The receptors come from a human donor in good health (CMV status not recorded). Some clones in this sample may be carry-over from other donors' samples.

CDR3 region: CASSLEAGVIYGYTF. For the CDR3, the DNA is TGTGCCAGCAGCTTAGAGGCAGGGGTGATCTATGGCTACACCTTC. The gene calls are TRBV7-9 and TRBJ1-2, with D tentatively TRBD1 (6 bases). Per the germline V gene, CDR1 is SEHNR and CDR2 is FQNEAQ (reference sequence). This CDR3 is 15 amino acids long. V shed 1 base and J shed 4 bases, with 13 bases lying between them.

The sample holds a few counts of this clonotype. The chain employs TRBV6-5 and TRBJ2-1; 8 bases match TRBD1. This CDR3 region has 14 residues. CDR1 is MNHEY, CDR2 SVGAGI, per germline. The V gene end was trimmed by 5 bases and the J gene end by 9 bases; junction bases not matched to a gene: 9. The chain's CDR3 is CASSPRTGSGEQFF. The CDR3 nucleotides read TGTGCCAGCAGTCCCCGGACAGGGAGCGGTGAGCAGTTCTTC.

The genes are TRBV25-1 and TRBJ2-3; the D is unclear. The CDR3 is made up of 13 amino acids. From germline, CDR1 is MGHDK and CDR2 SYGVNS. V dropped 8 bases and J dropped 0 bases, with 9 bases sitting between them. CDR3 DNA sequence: TGTGCCAGCCGTCTCCCTAGCACAGATACGCAGTATTTT. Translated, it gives CASRLPSTDTQYF. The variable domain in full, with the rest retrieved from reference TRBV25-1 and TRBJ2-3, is EADIYQTPRYLVIGTGKKITLECSQTMGHDKMYWYQQDPGMELHLIHYSYGVNSTEKGDLSSESTVSRIRTEHFPLTLESARPSHTSQYLCASRLPSTDTQYFGPGTRLTVL.

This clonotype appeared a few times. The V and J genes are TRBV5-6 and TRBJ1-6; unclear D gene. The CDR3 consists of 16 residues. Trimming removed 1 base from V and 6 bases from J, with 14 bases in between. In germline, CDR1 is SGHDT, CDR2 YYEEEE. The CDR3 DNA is TGTGCCAGCAGCTTGCTCGGAGACGGCGTTAATTCACCCCTCCACTTT. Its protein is CASSLLGDGVNSPLHF.

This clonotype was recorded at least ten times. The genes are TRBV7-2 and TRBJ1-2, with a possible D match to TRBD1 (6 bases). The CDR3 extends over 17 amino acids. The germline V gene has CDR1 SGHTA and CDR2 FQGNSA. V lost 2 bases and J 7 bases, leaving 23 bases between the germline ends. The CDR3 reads CASSLYGPGGRGPGYTF. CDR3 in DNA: TGTGCCAGCAGCTTATACGGCCCCGGGGGACGGGGGCCTGGCTACACCTTC.

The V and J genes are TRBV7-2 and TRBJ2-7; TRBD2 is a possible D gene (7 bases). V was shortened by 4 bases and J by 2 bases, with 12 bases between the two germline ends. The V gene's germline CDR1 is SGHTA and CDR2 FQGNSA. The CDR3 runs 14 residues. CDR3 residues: CASSSRRGPYEQYF. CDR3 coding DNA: TGTGCCAGCAGCTCCCGGCGGGGGCCCTACGAGCAGTACTTC.

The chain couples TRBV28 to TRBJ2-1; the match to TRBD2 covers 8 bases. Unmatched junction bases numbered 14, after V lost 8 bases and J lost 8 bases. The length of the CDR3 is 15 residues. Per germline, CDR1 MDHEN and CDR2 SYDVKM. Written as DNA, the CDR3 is TGTGCCAGCGACGGGGGGGTTCTCCTTGACGATGAGCAGTTCTTC. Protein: CASDGGVLLDDEQFF.

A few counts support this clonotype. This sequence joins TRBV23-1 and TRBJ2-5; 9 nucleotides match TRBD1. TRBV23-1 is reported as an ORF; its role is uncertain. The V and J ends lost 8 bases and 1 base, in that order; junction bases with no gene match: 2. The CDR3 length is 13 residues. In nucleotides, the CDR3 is TGCGCCAGCCAGACAGGGGGCCAAGAGACCCAGTACTTC. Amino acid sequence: CASQTGGQETQYF.

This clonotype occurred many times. The CDR3 here is CASSLVGLSTEAFF. The DNA of the CDR3 is TGTGCCAGCAGCTTAGTAGGGTTGAGCACTGAAGCTTTCTTT. V usage is TRBV7-2 and J usage is TRBJ1-1; D ambiguous. The CDR3 sequence is 14 residues long. Germline values: CDR1 SGHTA, CDR2 FQGNSA. V lost 1 base and J lost 4, with 10 bases in between. Based on the CDR3 plus reference TRBV7-2 and TRBJ1-1, the full variable domain is GAGVSQSPSNKVTEKGKDVELRCDPISGHTALYWYRQSLGQGLEFLIYFQGNSAPDKSGLPSDRFSAERTGGSVSTLTIQRTQQEDSAVYLCASSLVGLSTEAFFGQGTRLTVV.

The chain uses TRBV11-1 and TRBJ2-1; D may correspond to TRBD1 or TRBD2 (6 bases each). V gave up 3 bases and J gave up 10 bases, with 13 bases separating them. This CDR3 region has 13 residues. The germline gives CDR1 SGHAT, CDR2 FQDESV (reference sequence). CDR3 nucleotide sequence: TGTGCCAGCAGCTTGCCCGGGGGCGAAGAGCAGTTCTTC. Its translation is CASSLPGGEEQFF.

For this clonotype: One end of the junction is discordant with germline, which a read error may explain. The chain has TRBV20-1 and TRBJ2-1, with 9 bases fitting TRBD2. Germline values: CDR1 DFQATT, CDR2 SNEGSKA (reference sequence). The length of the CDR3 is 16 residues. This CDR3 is CSARESGGGADNEQFF. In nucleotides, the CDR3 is TGCAGCGCTAGGGAATCAGGCGGGGGGGCCGACAATGAGCAGTTCTTC.

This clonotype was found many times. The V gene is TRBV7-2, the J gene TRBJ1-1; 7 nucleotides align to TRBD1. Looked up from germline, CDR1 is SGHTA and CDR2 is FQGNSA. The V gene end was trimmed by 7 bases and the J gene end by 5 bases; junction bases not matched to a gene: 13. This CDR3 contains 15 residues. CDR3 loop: CASTERGQGRTEAFF. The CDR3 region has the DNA TGTGCCAGCACCGAAAGGGGGCAGGGTCGTACTGAAGCTTTCTTT.

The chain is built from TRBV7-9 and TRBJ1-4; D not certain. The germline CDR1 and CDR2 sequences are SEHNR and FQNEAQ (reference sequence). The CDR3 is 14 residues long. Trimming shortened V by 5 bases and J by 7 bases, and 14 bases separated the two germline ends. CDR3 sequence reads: CASSASGSLEKLFF. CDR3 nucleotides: TGTGCCAGCAGCGCATCCGGGAGTCTTGAAAAACTGTTTTTT.

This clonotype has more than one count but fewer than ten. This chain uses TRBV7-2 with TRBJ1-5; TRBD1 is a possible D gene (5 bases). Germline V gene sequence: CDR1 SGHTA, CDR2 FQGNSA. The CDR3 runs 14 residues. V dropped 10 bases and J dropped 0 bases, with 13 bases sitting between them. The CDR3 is CATSDIYSNQPQHF. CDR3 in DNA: TGTGCCACCTCGGACATTTATAGCAATCAGCCCCAGCATTTT.

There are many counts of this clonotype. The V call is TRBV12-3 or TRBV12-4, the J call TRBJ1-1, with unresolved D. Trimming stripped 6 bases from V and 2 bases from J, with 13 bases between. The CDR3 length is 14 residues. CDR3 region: CASSPSTLNTEAFF. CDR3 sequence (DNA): TGTGCCAGCAGCCCCAGTACCCTTAACACTGAAGCTTTCTTT.

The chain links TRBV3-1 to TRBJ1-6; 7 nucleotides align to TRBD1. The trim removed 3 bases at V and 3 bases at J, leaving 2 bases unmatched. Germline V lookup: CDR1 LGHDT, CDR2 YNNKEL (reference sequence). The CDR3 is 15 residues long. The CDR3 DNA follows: TGTGCCAGCAGCCAGCGACAGGGCTATAATTCACCCCTCCACTTT. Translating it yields CASSQRQGYNSPLHF. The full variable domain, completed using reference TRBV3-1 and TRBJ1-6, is DTAVSQTPKYLVTQMGNDKSIKCEQNLGHDTMYWYKQDSKKFLKIMFSYNNKELIINETVPNRFSPKSPDKAHLNLHINSLELGDSAVYFCASSQRQGYNSPLHFGNGTRLTVT.

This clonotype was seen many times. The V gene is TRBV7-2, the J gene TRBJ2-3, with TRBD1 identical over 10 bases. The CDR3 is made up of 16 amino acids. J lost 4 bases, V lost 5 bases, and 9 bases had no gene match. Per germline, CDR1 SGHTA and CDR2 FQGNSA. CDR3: CASSPLWDRGPDTQYF. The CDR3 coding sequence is TGTGCCAGCAGCCCCCTTTGGGACAGGGGACCAGATACGCAGTATTTT.

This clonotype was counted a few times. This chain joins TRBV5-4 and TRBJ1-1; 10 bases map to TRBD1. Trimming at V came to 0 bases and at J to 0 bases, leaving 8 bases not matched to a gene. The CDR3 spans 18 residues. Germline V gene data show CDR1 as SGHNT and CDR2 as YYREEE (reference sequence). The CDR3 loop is CASSLAPTGGSMNTEAFF. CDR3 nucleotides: TGTGCCAGCAGCTTGGCCCCGACAGGGGGCTCCATGAACACTGAAGCTTTCTTT.

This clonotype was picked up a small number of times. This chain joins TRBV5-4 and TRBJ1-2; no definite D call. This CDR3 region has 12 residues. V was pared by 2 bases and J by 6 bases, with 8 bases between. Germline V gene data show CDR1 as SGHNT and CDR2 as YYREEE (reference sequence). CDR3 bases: TGTGCCAGCAGCTTCATCTTCAATGGCTACACCTTC. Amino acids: CASSFIFNGYTF.

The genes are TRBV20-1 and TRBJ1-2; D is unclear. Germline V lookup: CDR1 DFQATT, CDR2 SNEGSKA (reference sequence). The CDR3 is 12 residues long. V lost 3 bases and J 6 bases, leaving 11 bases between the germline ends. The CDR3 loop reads CSASGQVDGYTF. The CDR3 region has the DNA TGCAGTGCTAGTGGGCAGGTGGATGGCTACACCTTC.

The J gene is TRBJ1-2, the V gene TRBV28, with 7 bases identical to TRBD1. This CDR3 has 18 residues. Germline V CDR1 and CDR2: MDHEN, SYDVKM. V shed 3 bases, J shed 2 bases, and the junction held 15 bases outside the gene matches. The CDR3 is CASSFPSTGFQANYGYTF. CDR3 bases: TGTGCCAGCAGTTTCCCTTCGACAGGGTTTCAAGCGAACTATGGCTACACCTTC.

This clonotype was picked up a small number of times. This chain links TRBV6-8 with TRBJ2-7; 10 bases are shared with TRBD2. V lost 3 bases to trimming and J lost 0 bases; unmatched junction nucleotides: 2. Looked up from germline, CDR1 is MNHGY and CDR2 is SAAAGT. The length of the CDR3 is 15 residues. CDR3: CASSYLAGGSYEQYF. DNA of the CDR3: TGTGCCAGCAGTTATTTAGCGGGAGGCTCCTACGAGCAGTACTTC.

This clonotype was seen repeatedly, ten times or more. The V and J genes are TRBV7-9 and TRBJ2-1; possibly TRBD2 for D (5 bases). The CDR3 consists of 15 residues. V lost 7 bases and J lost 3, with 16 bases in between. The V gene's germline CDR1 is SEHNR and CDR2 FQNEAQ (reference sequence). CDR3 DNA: TGTGCCAGCACCCCAGGAGGCGGCTTCTACAATGAGCAGTTCTTC. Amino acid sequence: CASTPGGGFYNEQFF. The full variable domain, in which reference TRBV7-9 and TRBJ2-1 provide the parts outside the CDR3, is DTGVSQNPRHKITKRGQNVTFRCDPISEHNRLYWYRQTLGQGPEFLTYFQNEAQLEKSRLLSDRFSAERPKGSFSTLEIQRTEQGDSAMYLCASTPGGGFYNEQFFGPGTRLTVL.

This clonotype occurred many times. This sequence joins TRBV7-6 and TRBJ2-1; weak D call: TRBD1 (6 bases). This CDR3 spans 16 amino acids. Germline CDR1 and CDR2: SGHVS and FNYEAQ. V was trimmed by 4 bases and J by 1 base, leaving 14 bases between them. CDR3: CASSSPPGQSYNEQFF. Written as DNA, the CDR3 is TGTGCCAGCAGCTCTCCACCGGGACAATCCTACAATGAGCAGTTCTTC.

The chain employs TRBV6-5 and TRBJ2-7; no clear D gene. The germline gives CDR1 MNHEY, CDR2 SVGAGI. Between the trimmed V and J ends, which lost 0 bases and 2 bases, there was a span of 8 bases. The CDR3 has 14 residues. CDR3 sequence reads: CASSYSARTYEQYF. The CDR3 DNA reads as TGTGCCAGCAGTTACTCGGCCAGAACCTACGAGCAGTACTTC.